This is a list of T cell receptor beta chains from one sample in a study of T cell responses to AZD1222 COVID-19 vaccine. The repertoire was sequenced with immunoSEQ multiplex PCR; TCRdb's copy has only in-frame clones and lacks some. The sample has about 100,000 clones, approximately 86% seen once. The starting material was peripheral blood, obtained on day 0 of AZD1222 vaccination. The source is an adult in good health. Both conserved end residues are part of each CDR3. A D gene is named only where the DNA matches it firmly. Only some rows state a clone size, as once, few, many or a class for expanded clones.

cdr3_length: 14; d_call: -; j_call: TRBJ1-4; clone_size: -; v_call: TRBV10-1; cdr3_nt: TGCGCCAGCAGTGAGGTCGGGTTTGGTGAAAAACTGTTTTTT; cdr3_aa: CASSEVGFGEKLFF
cdr3_length: 13; d_call: -; j_call: TRBJ1-1; clone_size: -; v_call: TRBV5-1; cdr3_nt: TGCGCCAGCAGGCCCTGGGGGGACACTGAAGCTTTCTTT; cdr3_aa: CASRPWGDTEAFF
cdr3_length: 15; d_call: -; j_call: TRBJ1-1; clone_size: -; v_call: TRBV7-9; cdr3_nt: TGTGCCAGCAGCCCAATGGGTGGTTTTAGCACTGAAGCTTTCTTT; cdr3_aa: CASSPMGGFSTEAFF
cdr3_length: 14; d_call: -; j_call: TRBJ2-1; clone_size: -; v_call: TRBV12-5; cdr3_nt: TGTGCCGCGGTGGATGACACCTCCTACAATGAGCAGTTCTTC; cdr3_aa: CAAVDDTSYNEQFF
cdr3_length: 16; d_call: -; j_call: TRBJ2-1; clone_size: -; v_call: TRBV9; cdr3_nt: TGTGCCAGCAGCCCGGGCGATTACCTTCTTTACAATGAGCAGTTCTTC; cdr3_aa: CASSPGDYLLYNEQFF
cdr3_length: 13; d_call: TRBD1; j_call: TRBJ1-2; clone_size: once; v_call: TRBV4-2; cdr3_nt: TGTGCCAGCAGCCAGACAGGGGGAAATGGCTACACCTTC; cdr3_aa: CASSQTGGNGYTF
cdr3_length: 14; d_call: -; j_call: TRBJ1-1; clone_size: -; v_call: TRBV30; cdr3_nt: TGTGCCTGGAGTCTTCACCGGGCGAACACTGAAGCTTTCTTT; cdr3_aa: CAWSLHRANTEAFF
cdr3_length: 13; d_call: -; j_call: TRBJ2-2; clone_size: once; v_call: TRBV30; cdr3_nt: TGTGCCTGGAGTGTAACTAGGGGGGGGGAGCTGTTTTTT; cdr3_aa: CAWSVTRGGELFF
cdr3_length: 14; d_call: -; j_call: TRBJ2-7; clone_size: -; v_call: TRBV7-8; cdr3_nt: TGTGCCAGCAGCTTAGGGGGCCGAGCCTACGAGCAGTACTTC; cdr3_aa: CASSLGGRAYEQYF
cdr3_length: 12; d_call: -; j_call: TRBJ1-2; clone_size: once; v_call: TRBV9; cdr3_nt: TGTGCCAGCAGCGACTTAGCCGGCGGCTACACCTTC; cdr3_aa: CASSDLAGGYTF
cdr3_length: 16; d_call: TRBD2; j_call: TRBJ2-5; clone_size: few; v_call: TRBV7-8; cdr3_nt: TGTGCCAGCAGCTTCACCGGGAGGGTGGCCTCAGAGACCCAGTACTTC; cdr3_aa: CASSFTGRVASETQYF
cdr3_length: 14; d_call: -; j_call: TRBJ2-3; clone_size: -; v_call: TRBV3-1/TRBV3-2; cdr3_nt: TGTGCCAGCAGCCAAGTTCCCAGATCAGATACGCAGTATTTT; cdr3_aa: CASSQVPRSDTQYF
cdr3_length: 16; d_call: -; j_call: TRBJ1-4; clone_size: once; v_call: TRBV5-5; cdr3_nt: TGTGCCAGCAGATACGGGACCGACGCAACTAATGAAAAACTGTTTTTT; cdr3_aa: CASRYGTDATNEKLFF
cdr3_length: 17; d_call: TRBD1; j_call: TRBJ1-4; clone_size: -; v_call: TRBV9; cdr3_nt: TGTGCCAGCAGTCCTAACCCGGGACAGGGGATTGGAGAAACACTGTTTTTT; cdr3_aa: CASSPNPGQGIGETLFF
cdr3_length: 16; d_call: TRBD2; j_call: TRBJ2-1; clone_size: -; v_call: TRBV7-8; cdr3_nt: TGTGCCAGCAGCTTAGGGCTAGCGGGGGGGTTTGATGAGCAGTTCTTC; cdr3_aa: CASSLGLAGGFDEQFF
cdr3_length: 15; d_call: TRBD2; j_call: TRBJ2-1; clone_size: -; v_call: TRBV27; cdr3_nt: TGTGCCAGCAGTTTATCTAGGACTAGCGGGAGTCGACAGTTCTTC; cdr3_aa: CASSLSRTSGSRQFF
cdr3_length: 14; d_call: TRBD1; j_call: TRBJ2-7; clone_size: -; v_call: TRBV7-2; cdr3_nt: TGTGCCAGCAGCACGACAGGGCCCTCCTACGAGCAGTACTTC; cdr3_aa: CASSTTGPSYEQYF
cdr3_length: 14; d_call: TRBD1; j_call: TRBJ1-2; clone_size: -; v_call: TRBV25-1; cdr3_nt: TGTGCCAGCAGTACGAGTAGACAGGGCTATGGCTACACCTTC; cdr3_aa: CASSTSRQGYGYTF
cdr3_length: 16; d_call: -; j_call: TRBJ2-7; clone_size: once; v_call: TRBV27; cdr3_nt: TGTGCCAGCAGTTTATCGCTTGGGAGGAGGACCTACGAGCAGTACTTC; cdr3_aa: CASSLSLGRRTYEQYF
cdr3_length: 15; d_call: TRBD2; j_call: TRBJ2-1; clone_size: -; v_call: TRBV6-5; cdr3_nt: TGTGCCAGCAGTCCCGGGACTAGCGACTACAATGAGCAGTTCTTC; cdr3_aa: CASSPGTSDYNEQFF
cdr3_length: 12; d_call: TRBD1; j_call: TRBJ1-5; clone_size: -; v_call: TRBV19; cdr3_nt: TGTGCCAGTAGTTCAGGGGGCCAGCCCCAGCATTTT; cdr3_aa: CASSSGGQPQHF
cdr3_length: 13; d_call: -; j_call: TRBJ1-6; clone_size: few; v_call: TRBV7-2; cdr3_nt: TGTGCCAGCAGTCAGAGGGGAAATTCACCCCTCCACTTT; cdr3_aa: CASSQRGNSPLHF
cdr3_length: 15; d_call: TRBD1; j_call: TRBJ2-7; clone_size: -; v_call: TRBV5-6; cdr3_nt: TGTGCCAGCAGCTTTAGCGGCAGGGGGCTTTACGAGCAGTACTTC; cdr3_aa: CASSFSGRGLYEQYF
cdr3_length: 18; d_call: TRBD1; j_call: TRBJ1-5; clone_size: few; v_call: TRBV7-9; cdr3_nt: TGTGCCAGCAGCTTAGGAGGGACAGGGGGCCTGGGCAATCAGCCCCAGCATTTT; cdr3_aa: CASSLGGTGGLGNQPQHF
cdr3_length: 16; d_call: TRBD1; j_call: TRBJ1-2; clone_size: once; v_call: TRBV7-3; cdr3_nt: TGTGCCAGCAGCTTAAGAGGACGGGACAGGGGCTATGGCTACACCTTC; cdr3_aa: CASSLRGRDRGYGYTF
cdr3_length: 18; d_call: -; j_call: TRBJ2-2; clone_size: -; v_call: TRBV14; cdr3_nt: TGTGCCAGCAGCCAAGATCGGGGGGCGAGGGGCTACACCGGGGAGCTGTTTTTT; cdr3_aa: CASSQDRGARGYTGELFF
cdr3_length: 16; d_call: TRBD1; j_call: TRBJ1-4; clone_size: -; v_call: TRBV4-2; cdr3_nt: TGTGCCAGCAGCCAAAGACAGGGCCTGGATTTTGAAAAACTGTTTTTT; cdr3_aa: CASSQRQGLDFEKLFF
cdr3_length: 13; d_call: -; j_call: TRBJ2-5; clone_size: -; v_call: TRBV7-3; cdr3_nt: TGTGCCAGCAGCTCTAGCAACCAAGAGACCCAGTACTTC; cdr3_aa: CASSSSNQETQYF
cdr3_length: 12; d_call: -; j_call: TRBJ1-1; clone_size: once; v_call: TRBV5-6; cdr3_nt: TGTGCCAGCAGCTTGTATCGTCTTGAAGCTTTCTTT; cdr3_aa: CASSLYRLEAFF
cdr3_length: 13; d_call: -; j_call: TRBJ2-1; clone_size: -; v_call: TRBV13; cdr3_nt: TGTGCCAGCAGCTTCGGCAACGACAATGAGCAGTTCTTC; cdr3_aa: CASSFGNDNEQFF
cdr3_length: 14; d_call: -; j_call: TRBJ2-7; clone_size: -; v_call: TRBV6-5; cdr3_nt: TGTGCCAGCAGGTCCAGAACAGGGATCTACGAGCAGTACTTC; cdr3_aa: CASRSRTGIYEQYF
cdr3_length: 15; d_call: TRBD1; j_call: TRBJ2-7; clone_size: once; v_call: TRBV19; cdr3_nt: TGTGCCAGTAGTCCCCCCGGGACAGGGGTCTACGAGCAGTACTTC; cdr3_aa: CASSPPGTGVYEQYF
cdr3_length: 15; d_call: TRBD1; j_call: TRBJ1-2; clone_size: -; v_call: TRBV7-2; cdr3_nt: TGTGCCAGCAGCGCCCAGGGACAGGGGGCAGGAGGCTACACCTTC; cdr3_aa: CASSAQGQGAGGYTF
cdr3_length: 11; d_call: -; j_call: TRBJ1-2; clone_size: -; v_call: TRBV29-1; cdr3_nt: TGCAGCGTTGAACAGAGCTATGGCTACACCTTC; cdr3_aa: CSVEQSYGYTF
cdr3_length: 15; d_call: -; j_call: TRBJ2-4; clone_size: -; v_call: TRBV11-1; cdr3_nt: TGTGCCAGCAGCTTAGAGCAGGGCCCCAAAAACATTCAGTACTTC; cdr3_aa: CASSLEQGPKNIQYF
cdr3_length: 14; d_call: -; j_call: TRBJ1-3; clone_size: -; v_call: TRBV9; cdr3_nt: TGTGCCAGCAGCGTGAGCAGTATGGGAAACACCATATATTTT; cdr3_aa: CASSVSSMGNTIYF
cdr3_length: 14; d_call: -; j_call: TRBJ1-1; clone_size: few; v_call: TRBV7-9; cdr3_nt: TGTGCCAGCAGCCGCCGGGGGCCGAACACTGAAGCTTTCTTT; cdr3_aa: CASSRRGPNTEAFF
cdr3_length: 14; d_call: TRBD1; j_call: TRBJ1-1; clone_size: -; v_call: TRBV3-1/TRBV3-2; cdr3_nt: TGTGCCAGCAGCCCCTCGACAGGGACCACTGAAGCTTTCTTT; cdr3_aa: CASSPSTGTTEAFF
cdr3_length: 14; d_call: -; j_call: TRBJ2-3; clone_size: few; v_call: TRBV29-1; cdr3_nt: TGCAGCGCGGTTGCCGTATTCGGGTCAGATACGCAGTATTTT; cdr3_aa: CSAVAVFGSDTQYF
cdr3_length: 15; d_call: TRBD1; j_call: TRBJ2-7; clone_size: -; v_call: TRBV5-1; cdr3_nt: TGCGCCAGCAGCTTGCCAAACAGGGGTGTGGACGAGCAGTACTTC; cdr3_aa: CASSLPNRGVDEQYF
cdr3_length: 13; d_call: -; j_call: TRBJ1-2; clone_size: -; v_call: TRBV30; cdr3_nt: TGTGCCTGGAGTGTACAACAGTCCTATGGCTACACCTTC; cdr3_aa: CAWSVQQSYGYTF
cdr3_length: 15; d_call: -; j_call: TRBJ2-4; clone_size: -; v_call: TRBV5-1; cdr3_nt: TGCGCCAGCAGCTTGGCCCGAGGGGCCAGGGACATTCAGTACTTC; cdr3_aa: CASSLARGARDIQYF
cdr3_length: 14; d_call: -; j_call: TRBJ2-5; clone_size: -; v_call: TRBV7-8; cdr3_nt: TGTGCCAGCAGCGGGCTAGCGAAACAAGAGACCCAGTACTTC; cdr3_aa: CASSGLAKQETQYF
cdr3_length: 14; d_call: -; j_call: TRBJ2-5; clone_size: once; v_call: TRBV5-6; cdr3_nt: TGTGCCAGCAGCTTGGAACGCCTCAGGGAGACCCAGTACTTC; cdr3_aa: CASSLERLRETQYF
cdr3_length: 15; d_call: TRBD1; j_call: TRBJ2-3; clone_size: -; v_call: TRBV7-3; cdr3_nt: TGTGCCAGCAGCGCATCGGGACAGGGATCAGATACGCAGTATTTT; cdr3_aa: CASSASGQGSDTQYF
cdr3_length: 14; d_call: TRBD1; j_call: TRBJ1-1; clone_size: -; v_call: TRBV6-6; cdr3_nt: TGTGCCAGCAGTAAAGACAGGGGTGGAACTGAAGCTTTCTTT; cdr3_aa: CASSKDRGGTEAFF
cdr3_length: 13; d_call: TRBD1; j_call: TRBJ1-2; clone_size: -; v_call: TRBV5-4; cdr3_nt: TGTGCCAGCAGCTTGACCCGGGACAGGGGCTACACCTTC; cdr3_aa: CASSLTRDRGYTF
cdr3_length: 18; d_call: TRBD2; j_call: TRBJ2-1; clone_size: once; v_call: TRBV7-9; cdr3_nt: TGTGCCAGCAGCTTAGGGTTCTCGGCTAGCGGGAGTCGCAATGAGCAGTTCTTC; cdr3_aa: CASSLGFSASGSRNEQFF
cdr3_length: 16; d_call: TRBD1; j_call: TRBJ2-1; clone_size: -; v_call: TRBV5-1; cdr3_nt: TGCGCCAGCAGCGCCTCCGGGACAGACCTCTACAATGAGCAGTTCTTC; cdr3_aa: CASSASGTDLYNEQFF